This T cell receptor (beta chain) was identified during a study of shared clonotypes between healthy human individuals. As for the study in general: Researchers assigned three CD4 naive, three CD4 memory, two CD8 naive and one CD8 memory plate to each donor. Study findings and constraints: Several donors held about 5% of naive CD4 clonotypes in common.

Across several immunoSEQ plates, the genomic DNA of each subset was split evenly. In the authors' methods: Junction-only sequences without quality scores were provided by ImmunoSEQ, so filtering was different. The protocol was immunoSEQ multiplex PCR, while the TCRdb copy is restricted to in-frame clones and leaves out a portion. V and J calls and clone size are those listed in that table; D and trimming were worked out from the DNA. The table includes roughly 2,000,000 clones, about 94% detected once. Points on this clone: The antigen remains undetermined.

Terminally differentiated effector memory CD45RA+ cells were excluded from the naive CD8 cells, which were CD45RO-negative and positively selected for CCR7. The receptor's source is a man between 18 and 29 years old in good health. The sample taken for sequencing was naive CD8+ T cells sorted from blood.

The CDR3, as DNA: TGCGCCACCATGGACTACGAGCAGTACTTC. Translating it yields CATMDYEQYF. V is TRBV10-2 and J is TRBJ2-7; D uncertain. This CDR3 is built from 10 residues. Trimming removed 10 bases from V and 3 bases from J, with 7 bases in between. The V gene's germline CDR1 is WSHSY and CDR2 SAAADI.